This T cell receptor beta chain stems from a study of blood T cell repertoires in COVID-19. Whole-study context: In each case, the material was cDNA or gDNA derived from T cells, B-cell-depleted T cells, or PBMCs.

Original processing notes: The assay estimated nucleated cells by amplifying reference gene primers. This table comes from immunoSEQ multiplex PCR, and its TCRdb copy is limited to in-frame clones, with some not included. That table gives V, J and clone size, and the DNA gave D and trimming. Here the sample spans around 370,000 clones, 85% to 90% being singletons. The CDR3 sequence is 13 residues long. CDR1 and CDR2 (germline): SGHTA, FQGTGA. Deletions cut 5 bases from V and 1 base from J, with 8 bases between. The rearrangement uses TRBV7-3 and TRBJ1-1, with D maybe TRBD1 (5 bases). Sequenced input: peripheral blood. This sequence was found in a young man with active or convalescent COVID-19. The CDR3 is CASSIQENTEAFF. The CDR3 DNA follows: TGTGCCAGCAGCATACAGGAGAACACTGAAGCTTTCTTT.